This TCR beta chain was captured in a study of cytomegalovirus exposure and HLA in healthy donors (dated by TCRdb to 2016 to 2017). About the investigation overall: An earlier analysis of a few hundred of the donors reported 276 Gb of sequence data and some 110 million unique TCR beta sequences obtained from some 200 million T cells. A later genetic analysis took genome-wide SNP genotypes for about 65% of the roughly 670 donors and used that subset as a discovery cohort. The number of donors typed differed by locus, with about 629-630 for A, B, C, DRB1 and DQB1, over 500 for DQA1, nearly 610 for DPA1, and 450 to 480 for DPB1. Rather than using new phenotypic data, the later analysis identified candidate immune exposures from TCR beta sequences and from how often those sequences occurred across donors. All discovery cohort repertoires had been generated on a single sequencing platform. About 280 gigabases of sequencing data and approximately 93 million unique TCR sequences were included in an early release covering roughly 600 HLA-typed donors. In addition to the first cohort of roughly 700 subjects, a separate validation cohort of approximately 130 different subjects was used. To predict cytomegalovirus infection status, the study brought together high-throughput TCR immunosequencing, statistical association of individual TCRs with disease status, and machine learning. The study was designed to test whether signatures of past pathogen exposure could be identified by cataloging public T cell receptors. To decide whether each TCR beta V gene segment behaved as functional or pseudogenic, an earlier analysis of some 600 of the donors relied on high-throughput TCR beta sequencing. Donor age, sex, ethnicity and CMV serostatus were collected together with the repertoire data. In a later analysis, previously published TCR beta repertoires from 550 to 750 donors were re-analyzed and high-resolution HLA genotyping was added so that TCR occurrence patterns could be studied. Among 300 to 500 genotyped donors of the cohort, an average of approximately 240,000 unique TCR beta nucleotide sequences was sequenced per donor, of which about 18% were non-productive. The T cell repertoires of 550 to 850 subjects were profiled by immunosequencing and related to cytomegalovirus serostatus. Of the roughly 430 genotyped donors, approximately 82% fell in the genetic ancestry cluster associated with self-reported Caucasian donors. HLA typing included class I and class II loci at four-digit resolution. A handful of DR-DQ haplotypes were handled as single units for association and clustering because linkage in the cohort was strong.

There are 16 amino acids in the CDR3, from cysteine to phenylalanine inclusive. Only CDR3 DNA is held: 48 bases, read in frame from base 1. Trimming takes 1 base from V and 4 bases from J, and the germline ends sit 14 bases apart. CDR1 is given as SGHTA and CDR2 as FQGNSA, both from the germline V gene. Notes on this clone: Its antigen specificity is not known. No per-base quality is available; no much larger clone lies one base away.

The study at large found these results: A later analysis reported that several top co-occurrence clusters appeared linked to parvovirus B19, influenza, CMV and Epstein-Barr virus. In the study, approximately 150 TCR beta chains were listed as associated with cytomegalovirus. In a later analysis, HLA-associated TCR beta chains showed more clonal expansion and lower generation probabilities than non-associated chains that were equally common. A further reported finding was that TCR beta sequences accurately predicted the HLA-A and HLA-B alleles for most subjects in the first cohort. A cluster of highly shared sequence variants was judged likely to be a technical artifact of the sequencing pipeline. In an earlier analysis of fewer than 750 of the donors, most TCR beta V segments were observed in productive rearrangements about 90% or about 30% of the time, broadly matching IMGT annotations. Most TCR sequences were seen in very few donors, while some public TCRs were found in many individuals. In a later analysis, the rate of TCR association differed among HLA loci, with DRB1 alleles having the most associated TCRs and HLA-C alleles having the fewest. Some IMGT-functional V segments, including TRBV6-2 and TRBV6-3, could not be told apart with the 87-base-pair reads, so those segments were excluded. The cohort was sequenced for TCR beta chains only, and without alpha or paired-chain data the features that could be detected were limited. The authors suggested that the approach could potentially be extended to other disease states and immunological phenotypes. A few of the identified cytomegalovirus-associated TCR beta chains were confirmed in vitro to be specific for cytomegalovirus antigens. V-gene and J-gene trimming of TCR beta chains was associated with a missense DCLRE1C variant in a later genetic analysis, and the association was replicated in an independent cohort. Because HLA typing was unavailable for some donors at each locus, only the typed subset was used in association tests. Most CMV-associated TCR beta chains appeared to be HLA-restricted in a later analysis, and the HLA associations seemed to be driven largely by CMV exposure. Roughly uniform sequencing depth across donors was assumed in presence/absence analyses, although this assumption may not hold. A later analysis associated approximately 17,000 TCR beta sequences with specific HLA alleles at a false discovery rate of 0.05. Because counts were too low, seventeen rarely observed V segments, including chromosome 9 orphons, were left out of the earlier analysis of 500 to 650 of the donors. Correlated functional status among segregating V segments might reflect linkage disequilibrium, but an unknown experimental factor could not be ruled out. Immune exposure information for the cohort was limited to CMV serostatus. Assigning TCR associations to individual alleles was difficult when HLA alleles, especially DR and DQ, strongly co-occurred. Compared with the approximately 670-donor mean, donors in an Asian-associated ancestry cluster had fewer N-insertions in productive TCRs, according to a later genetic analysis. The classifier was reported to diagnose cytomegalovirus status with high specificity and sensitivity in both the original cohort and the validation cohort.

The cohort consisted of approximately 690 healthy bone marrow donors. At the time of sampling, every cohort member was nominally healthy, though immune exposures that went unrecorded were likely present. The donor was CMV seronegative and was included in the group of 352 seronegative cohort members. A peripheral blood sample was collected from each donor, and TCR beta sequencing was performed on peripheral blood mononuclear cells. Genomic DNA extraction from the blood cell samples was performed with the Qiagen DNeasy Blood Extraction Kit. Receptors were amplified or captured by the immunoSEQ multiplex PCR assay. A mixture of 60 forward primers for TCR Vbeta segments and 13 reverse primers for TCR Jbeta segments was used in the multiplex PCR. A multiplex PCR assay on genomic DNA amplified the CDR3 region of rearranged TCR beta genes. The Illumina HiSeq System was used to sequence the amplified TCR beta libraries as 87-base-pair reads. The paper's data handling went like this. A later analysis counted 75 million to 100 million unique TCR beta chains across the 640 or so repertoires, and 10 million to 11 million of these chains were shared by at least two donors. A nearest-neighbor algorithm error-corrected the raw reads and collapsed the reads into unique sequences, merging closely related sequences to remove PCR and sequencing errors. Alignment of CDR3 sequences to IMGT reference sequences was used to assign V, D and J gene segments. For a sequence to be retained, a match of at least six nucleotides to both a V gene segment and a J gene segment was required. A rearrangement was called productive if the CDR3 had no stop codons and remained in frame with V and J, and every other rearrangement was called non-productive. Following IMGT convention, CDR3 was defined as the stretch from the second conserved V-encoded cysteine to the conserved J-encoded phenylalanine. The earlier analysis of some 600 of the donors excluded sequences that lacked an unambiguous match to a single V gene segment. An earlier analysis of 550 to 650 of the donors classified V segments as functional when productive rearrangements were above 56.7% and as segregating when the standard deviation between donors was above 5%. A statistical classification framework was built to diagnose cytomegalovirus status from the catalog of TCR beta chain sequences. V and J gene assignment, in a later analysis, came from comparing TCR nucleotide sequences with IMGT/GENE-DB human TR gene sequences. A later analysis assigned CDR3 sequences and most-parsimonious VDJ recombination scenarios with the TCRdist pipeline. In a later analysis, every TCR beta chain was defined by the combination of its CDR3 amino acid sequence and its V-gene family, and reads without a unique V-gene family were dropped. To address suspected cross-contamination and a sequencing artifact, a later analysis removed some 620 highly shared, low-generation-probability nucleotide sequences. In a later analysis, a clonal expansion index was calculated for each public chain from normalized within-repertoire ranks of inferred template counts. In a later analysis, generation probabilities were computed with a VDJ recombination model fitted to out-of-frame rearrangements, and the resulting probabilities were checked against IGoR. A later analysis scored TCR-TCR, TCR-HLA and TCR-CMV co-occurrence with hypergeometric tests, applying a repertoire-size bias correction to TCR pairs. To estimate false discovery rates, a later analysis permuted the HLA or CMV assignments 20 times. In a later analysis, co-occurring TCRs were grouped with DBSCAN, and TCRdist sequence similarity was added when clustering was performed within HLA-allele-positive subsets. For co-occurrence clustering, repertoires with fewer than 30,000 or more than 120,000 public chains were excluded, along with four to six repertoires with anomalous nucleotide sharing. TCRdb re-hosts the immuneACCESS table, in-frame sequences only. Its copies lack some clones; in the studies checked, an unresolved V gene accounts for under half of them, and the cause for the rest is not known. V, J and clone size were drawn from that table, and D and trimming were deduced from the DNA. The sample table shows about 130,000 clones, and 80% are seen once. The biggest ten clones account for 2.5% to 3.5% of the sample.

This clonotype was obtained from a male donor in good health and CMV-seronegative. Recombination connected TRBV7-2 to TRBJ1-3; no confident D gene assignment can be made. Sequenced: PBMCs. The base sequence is TGTGCCAGCAGCTTAGGCTCCAGTCTGGGCGGAAACACCATATATTTT. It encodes CASSLGSSLGGNTIYF.